This is a list of T cell receptor beta chains from one sample in a study of identical twins. TCRdb itself ran the 5' RACE reads through MiXCR, one entry per CDR3 protein. Altogether a few hundred thousand distinct CDR3 sequences are present, roughly 9% being singletons, with the ten largest covering around 7.1%. These sequences were also reported in another study, on yellow fever vaccine responses in identical twins.

The material sequenced was CD8+ T cells sorted from blood. These receptor sequences come from a woman aged 18-29 years in good health. Both conserved end residues are part of each CDR3. The order of the fields is J gene, D gene, clone size, V gene, CDR3 length, CDR3 protein, CDR3 DNA. The D gene is left open where the match is weak. Not every row has a clone size; where given, it reads once, few, many or a size class.

TRBJ2-1 NA many TRBV20-1 16 CSAHPQVTLGPNEQFF TGCAGTGCTCACCCCCAGGTGACATTAGGACCCAATGAGCAGTTCTTC
TRBJ1-2 NA NA TRBV25-1 11 CASKTGDGYTF TGTGCCAGCAAGACAGGAGATGGCTACACCTTC
TRBJ2-1 NA NA TRBV30 15 CAWFGEGVSYNKQFF TGTGCCTGGTTTGGTGAGGGGGTCTCCTACAATAAGCAGTTCTTC
TRBJ2-4 TRBD1 few TRBV2 13 CASSPGQGNIQYF TGTGCCAGCAGTCCCGGACAGGGAAACATTCAGTACTTC
TRBJ2-1 TRBD2 many TRBV5-1 17 CASSLLGGLAGVEEQFF TGCGCCAGCAGCTTGTTGGGAGGACTAGCGGGAGTCGAAGAGCAGTTCTTC
TRBJ1-1 NA many TRBV12-3/TRBV12-4 13 CASSFGSVTEAFF TGTGCCAGCAGTTTCGGGAGTGTCACTGAAGCTTTCTTT
TRBJ1-5 NA many TRBV10-1 12 CASSENSRPQHF TGCGCCAGCAGTGAAAATTCTCGGCCCCAGCATTTT
TRBJ1-1 NA many TRBV10-3 13 CAISADGNTEAFF TGTGCCATCAGTGCGGACGGAAACACTGAAGCTTTCTTT
TRBJ1-2 NA NA TRBV7-8 17 CASSLGPRLRSDYGYTF TGTGCCAGCAGCTTAGGCCCCCGACTTCGGAGCGACTATGGCTACACCTTC
TRBJ2-5 TRBD1 NA TRBV25-1 15 CASSEHGQAEETQYF TGTGCCAGCAGTGAACACGGACAGGCCGAAGAGACCCAGTACTTC
TRBJ2-2 NA many TRBV28 14 CASSFPDPTGELFF TGTGCCAGCAGTTTCCCTGATCCTACCGGGGAGCTGTTTTTT
TRBJ2-5 NA NA TRBV12-3/TRBV12-4 13 CASRADGGGTQYF TGTGCCAGCAGGGCTGACGGAGGCGGGACCCAGTACTTC
TRBJ2-7 NA many TRBV29-1 12 CSVGGRSYEQYF TGCAGCGTTGGAGGGAGAAGCTACGAGCAGTACTTC
TRBJ2-1 NA many TRBV29-1 12 CSVEGGVRGQFF TGCAGCGTTGAAGGAGGGGTAAGAGGGCAGTTCTTC
TRBJ2-2 TRBD2 few TRBV11-2 16 CASSLRYTSETGELFF TGTGCCAGCAGCCTTCGGTACACTAGCGAGACCGGGGAGCTGTTTTTT
TRBJ2-7 TRBD1 NA TRBV4-3 15 CASSQDRQGDYEQYF TGCGCCAGCAGCCAAGATCGACAGGGGGACTACGAGCAGTACTTC
TRBJ2-1 NA NA TRBV4-1 13 CASSQDGGDEQFF TGCGCCAGCAGCCAAGACGGAGGGGATGAGCAGTTCTTC
TRBJ2-1 TRBD2 NA TRBV6-5 13 CASSYGTTNEQFF TGTGCCAGCAGTTATGGGACTACAAATGAGCAGTTCTTC
TRBJ2-1 NA NA TRBV4-2 17 CASSQDPGSSFRNEQFF TGTGCCAGCAGCCAAGATCCCGGGAGCTCATTTCGGAATGAGCAGTTCTTC
TRBJ2-5 NA NA TRBV6-2/TRBV6-3 12 CASSYLDETQYF TGTGCCAGCAGTTACTTAGACGAGACCCAGTACTTC
TRBJ2-7 TRBD1 NA TRBV7-9 12 CASGTDSYEQYF TGTGCCAGCGGGACAGACTCCTACGAGCAGTACTTC
TRBJ1-5 NA few TRBV19 13 CASSDTTNQPQHF TGTGCCAGTAGCGACACTACCAATCAGCCCCAGCATTTT
TRBJ2-7 NA NA TRBV6-2/TRBV6-3 13 CASSIPGNYEQYF TGTGCCAGCAGTATTCCGGGAAACTACGAGCAGTACTTC
TRBJ2-2 TRBD1 few TRBV29-1 13 CSVTGGTTGELFF TGCAGCGTTACAGGGGGCACCACCGGGGAGCTGTTTTTT